A single sample gave rise to the 32 T cell receptor beta chains below, sequenced in a study of blood T cell repertoires in COVID-19. This table comes from immunoSEQ multiplex PCR, and its TCRdb copy is limited to in-frame clones, with some not included. The sample holds around 250,000 clones, about four fifths seen once. What was sequenced was peripheral blood. The origin of the receptors is a woman aged 18 to 35 with acute or convalescent COVID-19.

This chain links TRBV19 with TRBJ2-1; 7 bases agree with TRBD2. Germline CDR1 is LNHDA and CDR2 is SQIVND (reference sequence). Germline trimming cut 5 bases from V and 9 bases from J; bases unmatched to any gene: 7. This CDR3 contains 13 residues. This CDR3 is CASSPKAGSEQFF. Here the CDR3 DNA reads TGTGCCAGTAGTCCAAAAGCGGGATCTGAGCAGTTCTTC.

The sample holds one count of this clone. The genes are TRBV6-4 and TRBJ1-5; no definite D call. CDR1 is MRHNA, CDR2 SNTAGT, per germline. V was cut by 4 bases and J by 7 bases, with 11 bases left in between. This CDR3 spans 13 amino acids. This CDR3 is CASSGEEGQPQHF. DNA of the CDR3: TGTGCCAGCAGTGGGGAGGAAGGGCAGCCCCAGCATTTT.

The chain links TRBV5-1 to TRBJ1-4, with TRBD1 identical over 8 bases. CDR1 and CDR2 (germline): SGHRS, YFSETQ. With V trimmed by 5 bases and J by 7 bases, 4 bases remained unmatched. The CDR3 runs 13 residues. In DNA form, the CDR3 reads TGCGCCAGCAGGATACAGGGGGGTGAAAAACTGTTTTTT. Residues: CASRIQGGEKLFF.

This clone is a singleton in its sample. The chain employs TRBV9 and TRBJ2-3; 7 bases fit TRBD1. V trimming: 5 bases; J trimming: 2 bases; junction bases outside the gene matches: 2. The germline V gene encodes CDR1 SGDLS and CDR2 YYNGEE. The CDR3 is 13 residues long. The chain's CDR3 is CASSGQATDTQYF. The CDR3, as DNA: TGTGCCAGCAGTGGACAGGCCACAGATACGCAGTATTTT.

The V and J genes are TRBV14 and TRBJ2-1; 9 bases align to TRBD2. From germline, CDR1 is SGHDN and CDR2 FVKESK. The CDR3 sequence is 17 residues long. The J segment lost 4 bases and the V segment lost 4 bases, leaving 11 bases of the junction unmatched. For the CDR3, the DNA is TGTGCCAGCAGCCGAGTGACTAGCGGAAGAAAATACAATGAGCAGTTCTTC. As protein: CASSRVTSGRKYNEQFF.

The chain joins TRBV18 to TRBJ2-7; D is unclear. The CDR3 loop spans 14 amino acids. The V and J ends lost 2 bases and 0 bases respectively, with 8 bases between them. The germline V gene encodes CDR1 KGHSH and CDR2 LQKENI. The CDR3 loop reads CASSPITVSYEQYF. CDR3 DNA: TGTGCCAGCTCACCAATCACAGTCTCCTACGAGCAGTACTTC.

J is TRBJ2-7 and V is TRBV10-1, with D perhaps matching TRBD2 (6 bases). Germline V CDR1 and CDR2: WNHNN, SYGVQD (reference sequence). CDR3 length equals 15 residues. V lost 5 bases and J lost 3, with 17 bases in between. CDR3 bases: TGCGCCAGCAGTTCAGGGCGGGACGGTCTCTACGAGCAGTACTTC. Its translation: CASSSGRDGLYEQYF.

This clone came up a few times. This sequence joins TRBV6-1 and TRBJ2-3; TRBD2 agrees at 10 bases. V lost 0 bases, J lost 8 bases, and 14 bases stayed unmatched. The CDR3 has 18 residues. Germline V gives CDR1 MNHNS, CDR2 SASEGT. The CDR3 protein is CASSEAIPASGSQGTQYF. The CDR3 DNA reads TGTGCCAGCAGTGAAGCGATCCCCGCTAGCGGGAGTCAGGGTACGCAGTATTTT.

Only a few counts were recorded for this clone. The chain uses TRBV12-5 and TRBJ1-5; 7 positions match TRBD1. J was trimmed by 6 bases and V by 5 bases; bases with no gene match: 7. Germline V CDR1 and CDR2: LGHNT, FRNRAP. The length of the CDR3 is 14 residues. Here the CDR3 reads CASGDDRERQPQHF. The CDR3 DNA reads as TGTGCTAGTGGTGATGACAGGGAGCGTCAGCCCCAGCATTTT.

This sequence joins TRBV7-2 and TRBJ2-3; TRBD1 agrees at 7 bases. Germline lookup yields CDR1 SGHTA and CDR2 FQGNSA. V lost 6 bases and J lost 8; bases outside the gene matches: 14. This CDR3 spans 15 amino acids. CDR3 sequence (DNA): TGTGCCAGCAGGCTGCAGACAGGGACCTGGGGTACGCAGTATTTT. Amino acid sequence: CASRLQTGTWGTQYF.

The chain carries TRBV19 and TRBJ2-1; TRBD2 aligns across 7 bases. V shed 5 bases, J shed 0 bases, and the junction held 4 bases outside the gene matches. Germline V lookup: CDR1 LNHDA, CDR2 SQIVND (reference sequence). The CDR3 has 15 residues. CDR3 sequence: CASSASGLSYNEQFF. In DNA, the CDR3 is TGTGCCAGTAGTGCTAGCGGCCTCTCCTACAATGAGCAGTTCTTC.

This rearrangement joins TRBV5-1 to TRBJ2-1; 11 bases fit TRBD2. J gave up 1 base and V 5 bases, and 5 bases lay outside the gene matches. Per germline, CDR1 SGHRS and CDR2 YFSETQ. This CDR3 contains 16 residues. The CDR3 region is CASSSTSGRSYNEQFF. For the CDR3, the DNA is TGCGCCAGCAGTTCCACTAGCGGGAGATCCTACAATGAGCAGTTCTTC.

The chain uses TRBV19 and TRBJ2-7, with 9 bases that match TRBD1. Germline CDR1 and CDR2: LNHDA and SQIVND (reference sequence). V dropped 4 bases and J dropped 1; count of bases not matched to a gene: 8. The CDR3 covers 16 residues. The CDR3 DNA reads TGTGCCAGTAGTACGCCCCCGGGACAGGGATCCTACGAGCAGTACTTC. It yields the protein CASSTPPGQGSYEQYF.

CDR3 in amino acids: CATSRKDRVWATEAFF. The CDR3, as DNA: TGTGCCACCAGCAGAAAAGACAGGGTTTGGGCCACTGAAGCTTTCTTT. The rearrangement links TRBV15 to TRBJ1-1; 7 bases fit TRBD1. Per the germline V gene, CDR1 is LNHNV and CDR2 is YYDKDF (reference sequence). The V gene end was trimmed by 2 bases and the J gene end by 4 bases; junction bases not matched to a gene: 10. CDR3 size: 16 residues.

The chain recombines TRBV12-3 or TRBV12-4 with TRBJ1-5; D is uncertain. V was trimmed by 5 bases and J by 3 bases, leaving 8 bases between them. The CDR3 has 13 residues. The CDR3 spells CASSPRLNQPQHF. CDR3 bases: TGTGCCAGCAGTCCAAGACTCAATCAGCCCCAGCATTTT.

The chain links TRBV5-1 to TRBJ1-6; no clear D. V shed 4 bases and J shed 7 bases, with 21 bases lying between them. The CDR3 sequence is 17 residues long. The germline V gene has CDR1 SGHRS and CDR2 YFSETQ. The CDR3 coding sequence is TGCGCCAGCAGCCCAAGCCCTGGCGGGAACCCAAATTCACCCCTCCACTTT. It codes for CASSPSPGGNPNSPLHF.

The rearrangement uses TRBV9 and TRBJ2-2; the match to TRBD1 covers 9 bases. The germline CDR1 and CDR2 sequences are SGDLS and YYNGEE. This CDR3 contains 17 residues. Unmatched junction bases numbered 7, after V lost 3 bases and J lost 1 base. CDR3 nucleotide sequence: TGTGCCAGCAGCGAGCCCTCGGGACAGGGGAACACCGGGGAGCTGTTTTTT. This encodes CASSEPSGQGNTGELFF.

The V and J genes are TRBV14 and TRBJ1-1, with D possibly TRBD1 on 5 matching bases. The germline V and J ends were trimmed by 0 bases and 3 bases, with 11 bases remaining between them. Per the germline V gene, CDR1 is SGHDN and CDR2 is FVKESK. The CDR3 totals 15 residues. CDR3 nucleotide sequence: TGTGCCAGCAGCCAAGATACAAGCAGGGACACTGAAGCTTTCTTT. It specifies CASSQDTSRDTEAFF.

V and J are TRBV23-1 and TRBJ1-5, with D perhaps matching TRBD1 (6 bases). TRBV23-1 is flagged as an ORF with uncertain function. The CDR3 has 17 amino acids. Trimming took off 2 bases at V and 8 bases at J, with 22 bases between the two ends. CDR3 sequence (DNA): TGCGCCAGCAGTCAAGCACAGGGTTTCGGGCCGGGAAAGCCCCAGCATTTT. Protein product: CASSQAQGFGPGKPQHF.

CDR3 protein: CASSERHYSNQPQHF. The CDR3 DNA reads as TGCGCCAGCAGTGAACGGCACTATAGCAATCAGCCCCAGCATTTT. This chain connects TRBV10-2 to TRBJ1-5; D gene uncertain. Germline V CDR1 and CDR2: WSHSY, SAAADI. The CDR3 is 15 amino acids. The V end lost 3 bases, the J end lost 0 bases, and 9 bases lay between the germline ends.

The chain carries TRBV29-1 and TRBJ2-4; 8 bases are shared with TRBD1. Germline V lookup: CDR1 SQVTM, CDR2 ANQGSEA. V dropped 7 bases and J dropped 2; count of bases not matched to a gene: 7. CDR3 length equals 14 residues. The CDR3 sequence is CSATDRGTKNIQYF. The DNA for the CDR3 is TGCAGCGCTACCGACAGGGGCACCAAAAACATTCAGTACTTC.

The rearrangement joins TRBV7-2 to TRBJ2-1; 9 bases are shared with TRBD2. The CDR3 covers 14 residues. Trimming cost V 4 bases and J 4 bases; bases outside gene matches: 2. Germline CDR1 SGHTA, CDR2 FQGNSA. In DNA form, the CDR3 reads TGTGCCAGCAGCTGGAGCGGGGGGTACAATGAGCAGTTCTTC. Its protein is CASSWSGGYNEQFF.

This clone was counted a few times. This chain joins TRBV7-9 and TRBJ2-1; maybe TRBD2 (5 bases). The CDR3 totals 14 residues. V dropped 8 bases and J dropped 5 bases, with 16 bases sitting between them. The V gene's germline CDR1 is SEHNR and CDR2 FQNEAQ (reference sequence). CDR3 sequence reads: CASLGSIGDNEQFF. The CDR3 coding sequence is TGTGCCAGCTTAGGGAGTATCGGCGACAATGAGCAGTTCTTC.

V usage is TRBV28 and J usage is TRBJ2-3; unclear D gene. V was shortened by 2 bases and J by 3 bases, with 6 bases between the two germline ends. The CDR3 totals 13 residues. The germline CDR1 and CDR2 sequences are MDHEN and SYDVKM. CDR3 sequence reads: CASSLVSTDTQYF. CDR3 in DNA: TGTGCCAGCAGTTTAGTTAGTACAGATACGCAGTATTTT.

The gene calls are TRBV23-1 and TRBJ1-5; D remains unclear. TRBV23-1 is an ORF, with its function uncertain. There are 16 residues in the CDR3. V was clipped by 8 bases and J by 5 bases, with 22 bases between them. The CDR3 region has the DNA TGCGCCAGCCCGCTAACAACAGAGCCGGCCGATCAGCCCCAGCATTTT. It translates to CASPLTTEPADQPQHF.

The CDR3 loop is CASSPGQLEAQHF. Here the CDR3 DNA reads TGTGCCAGCTCACCAGGGCAGTTGGAGGCCCAGCATTTT. The rearrangement links TRBV18 to TRBJ1-5; D remains unclear. The V end lost 2 bases, the J end lost 11 bases, and 13 bases lay between the germline ends. Germline CDR1 KGHSH, CDR2 LQKENI. CDR3 length equals 13 residues.

The chain combines TRBV5-5 with TRBJ1-1, with D unclear. The CDR3 loop spans 16 amino acids. V dropped 1 base and J dropped 2 bases, with 15 bases sitting between them. Germline-derived CDR1 and CDR2 are SGHKS and YYEKEE (reference sequence). The CDR3 DNA reads as TGTGCCAGCAGCTTGTGGGCGGGAACCCGCAACACTGAAGCTTTCTTT. Amino acid sequence: CASSLWAGTRNTEAFF.

The rearrangement links TRBV3-1 (or the pseudogene TRBV3-2) to TRBJ1-5, with D possibly being TRBD1 (6 bases). From germline, CDR1 is LGHDT and CDR2 YNNKEL (reference sequence). The CDR3 consists of 14 residues. Trimming took off 1 base at V and 4 bases at J, with 8 bases between the two ends. As DNA, the CDR3 is TGTGCCAGCAGCCAAGTGGGGGCGAATCAGCCCCAGCATTTT. This translates into CASSQVGANQPQHF.

The chain recombines TRBV28 with TRBJ2-1, with D possibly TRBD1 on 6 matching bases. This CDR3 is built from 15 residues. Per the germline V gene, CDR1 is MDHEN and CDR2 is SYDVKM. V was clipped by 6 bases and J by 4 bases, with 16 bases between them. The CDR3, as DNA: TGTGCCAGCAGACCGGACAGCCCTGAGTACAATGAGCAGTTCTTC. As protein: CASRPDSPEYNEQFF.

The rearrangement links TRBV27 to TRBJ1-6; tentatively, D is TRBD1 (5 bases). The CDR3 is 13 amino acids. The germline V gene encodes CDR1 MNHEY and CDR2 SMNVEV (reference sequence). Trimming removed 6 bases from V and 7 bases from J, with 10 bases in between. CDR3 in DNA: TGTGCCAGCAGGGGGGGAACAAATTCACCCCTCCACTTT. It translates to CASRGGTNSPLHF.

The chain links TRBV5-1 to TRBJ1-1; 7 bases are shared with TRBD1. The CDR3 is 13 residues long. V dropped 1 base and J dropped 5; count of bases not matched to a gene: 2. Per germline, CDR1 SGHRS and CDR2 YFSETQ. The CDR3 region has the DNA TGCGCCAGCAGCTTGTCAGGGGGGACTGAAGCTTTCTTT. Its translation is CASSLSGGTEAFF.

This chain links TRBV7-9 with TRBJ2-2; D is perhaps TRBD2 (7 bases). Germline V gives CDR1 SEHNR, CDR2 FQNEAQ (reference sequence). V was pared by 5 bases and J by 1 base, with 14 bases between. This CDR3 has 16 amino acids. Here the CDR3 reads CASSKGEGKNTGELFF. DNA of the CDR3: TGTGCCAGCAGCAAGGGGGAGGGGAAGAACACCGGGGAGCTGTTTTTT. The whole variable domain, remainder taken from reference TRBV7-9 and TRBJ2-2, is DTGVSQNPRHKITKRGQNVTFRCDPISEHNRLYWYRQTLGQGPEFLTYFQNEAQLEKSRLLSDRFSAERPKGSFSTLEIQRTEQGDSAMYLCASSKGEGKNTGELFFGEGSRLTVL.